The 30 T cell receptor beta chains below come from one sample, sequenced in a study of blood T cell repertoires in COVID-19. Generated by immunoSEQ multiplex PCR, the TCRdb table keeps only in-frame clones and is missing some. The data show 95,000 to 150,000 clones, with around 81% seen just once and 3.8% held by the top ten. The material sequenced was peripheral blood. These receptors were obtained from a woman in her 50s with acute or convalescent COVID-19.

The rearrangement joins TRBV28 to TRBJ1-5; maybe TRBD1 (6 bases). This CDR3 has 14 residues. CDR1 is MDHEN, CDR2 SYDVKM, per germline. V lost 5 bases, J lost 1 base, and 9 bases lay in between. DNA for the CDR3: TGTGCCAGCAGTATCGACAGGAGCAATCAGCCCCAGCATTTT. It yields the protein CASSIDRSNQPQHF. The whole variable domain, remainder taken from reference TRBV28 and TRBJ1-5, is DVKVTQSSRYLVKRTGEKVFLECVQDMDHENMFWYRQDPGLGLRLIYFSYDVKMKEKGDIPEGYSVSREKKERFSLILESASTNQTSMYLCASSIDRSNQPQHFGDGTRLSIL.

V gene TRBV6-5 combines with J gene TRBJ1-2, with D uncertain. This CDR3 comprises 16 residues. The ends were cut back, 2 bases at V and 8 bases at J, with 21 bases in the middle. Germline assignment: CDR1 MNHEY and CDR2 SVGAGI. The CDR3 reads CASSYKSNDLGRGYTF. CDR3 bases: TGTGCCAGCAGTTACAAATCAAACGACCTGGGGAGGGGCTACACCTTC.

V usage is TRBV7-9 and J usage is TRBJ1-4, with 7 bases matching TRBD1. After removal of 4 bases from V and 5 bases from J, the junction contained 7 bases not matched to a gene. This CDR3 spans 15 amino acids. Germline values: CDR1 SEHNR, CDR2 FQNEAQ (reference sequence). CDR3 residues: CASSSMGQINEKLFF. For the CDR3, the DNA is TGTGCCAGCAGCTCGATGGGACAGATAAATGAAAAACTGTTTTTT.

The chain recombines TRBV27 with TRBJ2-6, with 9 bases matching TRBD1. Germline CDR1 MNHEY, CDR2 SMNVEV (reference sequence). The CDR3 has 17 residues. Trimming took 7 bases from V and 0 from J; bases not matched to a gene: 7. DNA of the CDR3: TGTGCCAGCACCGCGACAGGGGGGAACTCTGGGGCCAACGTCCTGACTTTC. This sequence encodes CASTATGGNSGANVLTF.

This chain joins TRBV27 and TRBJ2-7; perhaps TRBD1 as D (5 bases). This CDR3 has 15 amino acids. Per germline, CDR1 MNHEY and CDR2 SMNVEV (reference sequence). V gave up 0 bases and J gave up 2 bases, with 11 bases separating them. The chain's CDR3 is CASSLSAQGPYEQYF. DNA for the CDR3: TGTGCCAGCAGTTTATCGGCTCAGGGCCCCTACGAGCAGTACTTC.

The rearrangement uses TRBV6-1 and TRBJ1-2; 9 bases are a match to TRBD1. The CDR3 is made up of 15 amino acids. V dropped 3 bases and J dropped 2; count of bases not matched to a gene: 4. In germline, CDR1 is MNHNS, CDR2 SASEGT. The CDR3 sequence: CASSDLGTGNYGYTF. In DNA form, the CDR3 reads TGTGCCAGCAGTGACCTGGGGACAGGGAACTATGGCTACACCTTC.

The chain joins TRBV5-4 to TRBJ2-7; 8 nucleotides agree with TRBD2. CDR3 length: 15 amino acids. Per the germline V gene, CDR1 is SGHNT and CDR2 is YYREEE (reference sequence). J lost 3 bases, V lost 3 bases, and 8 bases had no gene match. The CDR3 is CASSSAGGLHYEQYF. CDR3 in DNA: TGTGCCAGCAGCTCGGCGGGGGGACTCCACTACGAGCAGTACTTC.

This chain links TRBV28 with TRBJ1-1; a possible D gene is TRBD1 (6 bases). Germline CDR1 MDHEN, CDR2 SYDVKM. Between the trimmed V and J ends, which lost 6 bases and 4 bases, there was a span of 12 bases. The CDR3 has 13 amino acids. For the CDR3, the DNA is TGTGCCAGCAGCGTACAGGGAATCACTGAAGCTTTCTTT. Its protein is CASSVQGITEAFF.

The chain joins TRBV27 to TRBJ1-1; TRBD1 matches 7 bases. The length of the CDR3 is 15 residues. Germline trimming cut 7 bases from V and 0 bases from J; bases unmatched to any gene: 8. The germline CDR1 and CDR2 sequences are MNHEY and SMNVEV (reference sequence). The CDR3 loop reads CASNPPGQVNTEAFF. The CDR3 nucleotides read TGTGCCAGCAACCCCCCTGGACAGGTGAACACTGAAGCTTTCTTT.

The sample holds one count of this clone. The J gene is TRBJ2-7, the V gene TRBV28, with a weak D call TRBD1 (6 bases). V lost 4 bases and J 1 base, leaving 14 bases between the germline ends. This CDR3 has 15 amino acids. Germline CDR1 is MDHEN and CDR2 is SYDVKM. The CDR3 sequence is CASSSPPTGSYEQYF. The DNA for the CDR3 is TGTGCCAGCAGTTCCCCCCCTACAGGGTCCTACGAGCAGTACTTC. Combining the CDR3 with reference TRBV28 and TRBJ2-7 gives the whole variable domain DVKVTQSSRYLVKRTGEKVFLECVQDMDHENMFWYRQDPGLGLRLIYFSYDVKMKEKGDIPEGYSVSREKKERFSLILESASTNQTSMYLCASSSPPTGSYEQYFGPGTRLTVT.

The J gene is TRBJ2-1, the V gene TRBV19; 10 bases map to TRBD2. Unmatched junction bases numbered 5, after V lost 5 bases and J lost 10 bases. CDR1 is LNHDA and CDR2 is SQIVND in the germline V gene (reference sequence). The CDR3 totals 13 residues. CDR3 region: CASSSLAGGEQFF. The CDR3 DNA reads TGTGCCAGTAGTTCATTAGCGGGAGGAGAGCAGTTCTTC.

The rearrangement links TRBV7-2 to TRBJ2-7; 8 nucleotides line up with TRBD1. This CDR3 is 14 amino acids long. CDR1 and CDR2 from the germline V gene are SGHTA and FQGNSA. Germline trimming cut 5 bases from V and 4 bases from J; bases unmatched to any gene: 7. This CDR3 is CASSPWTGLYEQYF. In DNA, the CDR3 is TGTGCCAGCAGCCCATGGACAGGGTTGTACGAGCAGTACTTC.

The rearrangement links TRBV27 to TRBJ2-6, with D unclear. V was shortened by 6 bases and J by 2 bases, with 17 bases between the two germline ends. The CDR3 loop spans 17 amino acids. CDR1 MNHEY and CDR2 SMNVEV come from the germline V gene (reference sequence). The CDR3 reads CASSPLGSPPGANVLTF. CDR3 in DNA: TGTGCCAGCAGCCCCTTGGGCAGTCCCCCTGGGGCCAACGTCCTGACTTTC.

On this clone: The germline gene is not matched at one end of the junction; a read error may be the cause. The chain uses TRBV7-7 and TRBJ2-7, with TRBD2 matching over 9 bases. Germline CDR1 SSHAT, CDR2 FNYEAQ (reference sequence). This CDR3 is 16 amino acids long. The CDR3 nucleotides read TGTGCTAGCAGCTTAGTAGCGGGAGCCCCTTTCTACGAGCAGTACTTC. Translation: CASSLVAGAPFYEQYF.

The chain links TRBV5-1 to TRBJ1-4, with 7 nucleotides matching TRBD1. V shed 4 bases, J shed 8 bases, and the junction held 8 bases outside the gene matches. There are 14 residues in the CDR3. Germline V lookup: CDR1 SGHRS, CDR2 YFSETQ. The CDR3 region is CASSQTGSREKLFF. CDR3 DNA sequence: TGCGCCAGCAGCCAGACAGGGAGTCGCGAAAAACTGTTTTTT.

This clone was recorded only once. The CDR3 loop reads CASSLGDREEEKLFF. In DNA, the CDR3 is TGTGCCAGCAGCTTAGGAGACAGGGAGGAGGAAAAACTGTTTTTT. The V call is TRBV7-9, the J call TRBJ1-4; 7 bases map to TRBD1. The CDR3 has 15 residues. V trimming: 1 base; J trimming: 8 bases; junction bases outside the gene matches: 7. From germline, CDR1 is SEHNR and CDR2 FQNEAQ (reference sequence).

The chain uses TRBV6-1 and TRBJ1-5; D perhaps matches TRBD1 (5 bases). This CDR3 contains 15 residues. Germline V gene data show CDR1 as MNHNS and CDR2 as SASEGT. With 3 bases removed from V and 2 bases from J, the gap between germline ends came to 11 bases. In DNA form, the CDR3 reads TGTGCCAGCAGTGACCGGGGACTTGGCAATCAGCCCCAGCATTTT. This codes for CASSDRGLGNQPQHF.

This clone was detected only once. The J gene is TRBJ2-3, the V gene TRBV3-1 (or the pseudogene TRBV3-2), with 8 bases lining up with TRBD2. The CDR3 loop spans 16 amino acids. Germline V gene lookup returns CDR1 LGHDT and CDR2 YNNKEL (reference sequence). Germline trimming cut 5 bases from V and 4 bases from J; bases unmatched to any gene: 11. CDR3 protein: CASSVRGGGGPDTQYF. The CDR3 bases are TGTGCCAGCAGCGTACGGGGCGGCGGGGGGCCAGATACGCAGTATTTT.

The rearrangement joins TRBV9 to TRBJ2-3; 8 nucleotides line up with TRBD2. Germline CDR1 is SGDLS and CDR2 is YYNGEE. The CDR3 spans 15 residues. The V gene end was trimmed by 4 bases and the J gene end by 6 bases; junction bases not matched to a gene: 10. Here the CDR3 DNA reads TGTGCCAGCAGCCCGTACAGCGGGAGTAAGGATACGCAGTATTTT. It codes for CASSPYSGSKDTQYF.

This clone has only a few counts. This chain uses TRBV10-3 with TRBJ2-1, with 10 bases matching TRBD2. CDR3 size: 14 residues. After removal of 4 bases from V and 5 bases from J, the junction contained 2 bases not matched to a gene. Germline loops: CDR1 ENHRY, CDR2 SYGVKD. In DNA, the CDR3 is TGTGCCATCAGTGGGACTAGCGGACACAATGAGCAGTTCTTC. The encoded protein is CAISGTSGHNEQFF.

The chain links TRBV27 to TRBJ2-2; 12 bases are a match to TRBD1. The germline gives CDR1 MNHEY, CDR2 SMNVEV (reference sequence). V gave up 5 bases and J gave up 7 bases; unmatched junction bases: 17. CDR3 size: 19 residues. The CDR3 nucleotides read TGTGCCAGCAGTCGGCGTCGTGATACCGGGACAGGGGGCAACGGGGAGCTGTTTTTT. It codes for CASSRRRDTGTGGNGELFF.

The gene calls are TRBV4-1 and TRBJ2-7; tentative D call: TRBD1 (5 bases). This CDR3 is built from 17 residues. The V gene lost 4 bases and the J gene lost 2 bases, with 21 bases spanning the gap. Per germline, CDR1 MGHRA and CDR2 YSYEKL. CDR3 bases: TGCGCCAGCAGCCTGCGATTAGGGGCCGGCGAAACCTACGAGCAGTACTTC. It specifies CASSLRLGAGETYEQYF.

The chain couples TRBV5-1 to TRBJ2-1; 8 bases are a match to TRBD1. This CDR3 has 17 amino acids. With V trimmed by 1 base and J by 5 bases, 11 bases remained unmatched. Germline CDR1 SGHRS, CDR2 YFSETQ. CDR3: CASSLYTGGSGDNEQFF. The CDR3 coding sequence is TGCGCCAGCAGCTTGTATACAGGGGGTAGTGGCGACAATGAGCAGTTCTTC. The full variable domain, rest sourced from reference TRBV5-1 and TRBJ2-1, is KAGVTQTPRYLIKTRGQQVTLSCSPISGHRSVSWYQQTPGQGLQFLFEYFSETQRNKGNFPGRFSGRQFSNSRSEMNVSTLELGDSALYLCASSLYTGGSGDNEQFFGPGTRLTVL.

This chain connects TRBV24-1 to TRBJ2-1; weak D call: TRBD2 (6 bases). Germline V gene data show CDR1 as KGHDR and CDR2 as SFDVKD. V lost 4 bases, J lost 7 bases, and 10 bases lay in between. The CDR3 is 13 residues long. The CDR3 nucleotides are TGTGCCACCAGTGACTATCTAGCGAATGAGCAGTTCTTC. Encoded protein: CATSDYLANEQFF.

A few counts support this clone. The same CDR3 is also encoded by other DNA sequences in this sample. The rearrangement joins TRBV6-5 to TRBJ1-2, with TRBD1 matching 7 bases. The V gene's germline CDR1 is MNHEY and CDR2 SVGAGI. Germline trimming cut 8 bases from V and 5 bases from J; bases unmatched to any gene: 2. The CDR3 is made up of 11 amino acids. The CDR3 DNA sequence: TGTGCCAGCGGGACAGCGTATGGCTACACCTTC. It specifies CASGTAYGYTF.

The rearrangement uses TRBV5-4 and TRBJ2-1; 10 bases map to TRBD2. V was pared by 7 bases and J by 4 bases, with 8 bases of the junction left unmatched. The CDR3 is 15 residues long. From germline, CDR1 is SGHNT and CDR2 YYREEE (reference sequence). The CDR3 loop reads CASHPAGGRYNEQFF. Written as DNA, the CDR3 is TGTGCCAGCCACCCAGCGGGGGGGCGTTACAATGAGCAGTTCTTC.

This chain connects TRBV9 to TRBJ2-3, with 9 positions matching TRBD2. Germline V gene lookup returns CDR1 SGDLS and CDR2 YYNGEE. The length of the CDR3 is 15 residues. J gave up 4 bases and V 3 bases, and 6 bases lay outside the gene matches. The CDR3 sequence is CASSGGGTSSDTQYF. The CDR3 DNA is TGTGCCAGCAGCGGAGGGGGGACTAGCTCAGATACGCAGTATTTT.

V gene TRBV6-1 combines with J gene TRBJ2-5; 10 positions match TRBD2. CDR1 is MNHNS, CDR2 SASEGT, per germline. This CDR3 region has 18 residues. Trimming took 1 base from V and 5 from J; bases not matched to a gene: 13. The CDR3 spells CASSEGDTPSGSYETQYF. CDR3 coding DNA: TGTGCCAGCAGTGAAGGGGATACTCCTAGCGGGAGTTATGAGACCCAGTACTTC.

This chain joins TRBV6-5 and TRBJ1-2, with 10 positions matching TRBD1. V lost 7 bases, J lost 7 bases, and 9 bases stayed unmatched. The CDR3 totals 14 residues. Per germline, CDR1 MNHEY and CDR2 SVGAGI. For the CDR3, the DNA is TGTGCCAGCACCCTACGACAGGGGGCTGGTGGCTACACCTTC. Translated: CASTLRQGAGGYTF.

The chain uses TRBV7-3 and TRBJ2-4; 9 bases fit TRBD2. With V trimmed by 4 bases and J by 0 bases, 1 base remained unmatched. Germline V gene data show CDR1 as SGHTA and CDR2 as FQGTGA. The CDR3 is 15 residues long. CDR3 nucleotides: TGTGCCAGCAGCTCTAGCGGGGAAGCCAAAAACATTCAGTACTTC. It encodes CASSSSGEAKNIQYF.